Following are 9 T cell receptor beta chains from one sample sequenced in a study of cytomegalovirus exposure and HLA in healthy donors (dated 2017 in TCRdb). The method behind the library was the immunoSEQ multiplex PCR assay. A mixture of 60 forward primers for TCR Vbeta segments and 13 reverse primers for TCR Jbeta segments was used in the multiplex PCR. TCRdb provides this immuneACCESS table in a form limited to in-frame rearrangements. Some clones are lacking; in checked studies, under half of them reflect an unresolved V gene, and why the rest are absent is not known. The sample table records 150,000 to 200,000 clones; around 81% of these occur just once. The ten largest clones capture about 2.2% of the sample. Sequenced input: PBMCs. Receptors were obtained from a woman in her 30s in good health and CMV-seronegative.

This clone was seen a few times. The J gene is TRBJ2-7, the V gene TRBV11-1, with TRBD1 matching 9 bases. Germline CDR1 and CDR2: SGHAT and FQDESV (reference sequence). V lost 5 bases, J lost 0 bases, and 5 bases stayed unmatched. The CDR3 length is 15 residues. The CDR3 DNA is TGTGCCAGCAGCGGCGACAGGGGGAGCTCCTACGAGCAGTACTTC. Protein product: CASSGDRGSSYEQYF.

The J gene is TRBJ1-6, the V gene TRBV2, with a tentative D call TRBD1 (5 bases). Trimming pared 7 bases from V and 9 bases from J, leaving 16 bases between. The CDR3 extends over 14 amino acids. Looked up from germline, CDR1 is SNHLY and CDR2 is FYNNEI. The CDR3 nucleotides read TGTGCCAGCAATGTGGGGCAGGGAGGTTCACCCCTCCACTTT. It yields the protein CASNVGQGGSPLHF.

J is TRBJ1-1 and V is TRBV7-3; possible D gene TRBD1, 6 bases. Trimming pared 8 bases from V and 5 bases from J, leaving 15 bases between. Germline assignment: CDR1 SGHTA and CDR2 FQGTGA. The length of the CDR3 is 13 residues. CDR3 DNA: TGTGCCAGCGGCTCGGGGGGGCGTACTGAAGCTTTCTTT. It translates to CASGSGGRTEAFF.

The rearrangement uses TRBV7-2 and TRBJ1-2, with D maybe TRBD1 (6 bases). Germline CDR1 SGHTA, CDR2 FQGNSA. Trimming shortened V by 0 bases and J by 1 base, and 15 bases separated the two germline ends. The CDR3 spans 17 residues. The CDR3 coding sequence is TGTGCCAGCAGCTTAGCGACGGCGGGGGGCGGTAACTATGGCTACACCTTC. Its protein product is CASSLATAGGGNYGYTF.

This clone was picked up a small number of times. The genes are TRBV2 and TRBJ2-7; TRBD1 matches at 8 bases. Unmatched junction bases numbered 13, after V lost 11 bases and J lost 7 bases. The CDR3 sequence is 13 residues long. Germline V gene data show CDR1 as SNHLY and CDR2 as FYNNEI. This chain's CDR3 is CADGGTGGIEQYF. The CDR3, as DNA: TGTGCCGACGGTGGGACAGGCGGTATTGAGCAGTACTTC.

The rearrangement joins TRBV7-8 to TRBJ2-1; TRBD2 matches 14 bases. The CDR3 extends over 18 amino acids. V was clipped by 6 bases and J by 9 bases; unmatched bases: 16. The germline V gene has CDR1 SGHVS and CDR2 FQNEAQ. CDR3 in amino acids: CASRLTSGGAGMVIEQFF. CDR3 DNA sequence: TGTGCCAGCAGATTGACTAGCGGGGGGGCTGGGATGGTTATTGAGCAGTTCTTC. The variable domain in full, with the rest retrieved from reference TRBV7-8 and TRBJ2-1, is GAGVSQSPRYKVAKRGQDVALRCDPISGHVSLFWYQQALGQGPEFLTYFQNEAQLDKSGLPSDRFFAERPEGSVSTLKIQRTQQEDSAVYLCASRLTSGGAGMVIEQFFGPGTRLTVL.

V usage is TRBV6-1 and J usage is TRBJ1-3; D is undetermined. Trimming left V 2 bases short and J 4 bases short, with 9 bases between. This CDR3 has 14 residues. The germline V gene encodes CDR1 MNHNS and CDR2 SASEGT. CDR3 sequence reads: CASSESISGNTIYF. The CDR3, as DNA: TGTGCCAGCAGTGAAAGCATCTCCGGAAACACCATATATTTT.

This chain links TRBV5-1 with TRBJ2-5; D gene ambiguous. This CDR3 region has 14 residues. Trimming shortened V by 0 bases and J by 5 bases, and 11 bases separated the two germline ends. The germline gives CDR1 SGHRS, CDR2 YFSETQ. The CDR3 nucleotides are TGCGCCAGCAGCTTGGCAGTTTCAAAGGAGACCCAGTACTTC. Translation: CASSLAVSKETQYF.

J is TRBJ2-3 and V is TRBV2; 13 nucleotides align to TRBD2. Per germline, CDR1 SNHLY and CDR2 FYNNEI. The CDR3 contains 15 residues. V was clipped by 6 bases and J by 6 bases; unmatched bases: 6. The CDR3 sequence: CASRGGLAGWDTQYF. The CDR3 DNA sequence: TGTGCCAGCAGAGGGGGACTAGCGGGGTGGGATACGCAGTATTTT.